The 14 T cell receptor beta chains reported below all come from one sample, sequenced in a study of cytomegalovirus exposure and HLA in healthy donors (dated by TCRdb to 2016 to 2017). Library creation used the immunoSEQ multiplex PCR assay. TCRdb stores this immuneACCESS table with in-frame sequences only. Part of the clones is absent; in the studies checked, under half of the shortfall reflects unresolved V genes, and no reason is known for the rest. Counted in this sample were around 400,000 clones; approximately 90% of them appeared once. Around 0.8% of the sample belongs to the ten largest clones. Sequenced: PBMCs. The source of these receptors is a woman between 18 and 29 years old in good health and CMV-seronegative.

V and J are TRBV7-9 and TRBJ1-2; TRBD1 aligns across 8 bases. The CDR3 totals 15 residues. From germline, CDR1 is SEHNR and CDR2 FQNEAQ (reference sequence). V lost 5 bases and J lost 4; bases outside the gene matches: 9. CDR3 coding DNA: TGTGCCAGCAGCGATAGACAGGGGACGCTCTATGGCTACACCTTC. Amino acids: CASSDRQGTLYGYTF. The entire variable domain, with the rest obtained from reference TRBV7-9 and TRBJ1-2, is as follows: DTGVSQNPRHKITKRGQNVTFRCDPISEHNRLYWYRQTLGQGPEFLTYFQNEAQLEKSRLLSDRFSAERPKGSFSTLEIQRTEQGDSAMYLCASSDRQGTLYGYTFGSGTRLTVV.

The V and J genes are TRBV11-2 and TRBJ1-2; 7 bases align to TRBD1. Looked up from germline, CDR1 is SGHAT and CDR2 is FQNNGV. With 6 bases clipped from V and 4 bases from J, the junction kept 14 bases outside the gene matches. This CDR3 contains 16 residues. The CDR3 DNA reads as TGTGCCAGCAGTCCAGACAGGGCCACTCACTTCTATGGCTACACCTTC. Translated: CASSPDRATHFYGYTF.

The chain is built from TRBV28 and TRBJ2-7; 14 positions match TRBD2. This CDR3 has 16 residues. CDR1 MDHEN and CDR2 SYDVKM come from the germline V gene. Trimming removed 8 bases from V and 5 bases from J; junction bases left unmatched: 11. In nucleotides, the CDR3 is TGTGCCAGCCTTCCGGGACTAGCGGGAGAGAGGAACGAGCAGTACTTC. Translating it yields CASLPGLAGERNEQYF.

The rearrangement links TRBV5-6 to TRBJ1-1; D is uncertain. V gave up 1 base and J gave up 4 bases, with 20 bases separating them. CDR1 is SGHDT and CDR2 is YYEEEE in the germline V gene. The CDR3 runs to 17 residues. CDR3 amino acids: CASSLSMGVDAGTEAFF. CDR3 in DNA: TGTGCCAGCAGCTTGTCGATGGGCGTGGATGCTGGCACTGAAGCTTTCTTT.

The V call is TRBV19, the J call TRBJ2-7, with D perhaps matching TRBD1 (5 bases). This CDR3 has 13 residues. The V and J ends lost 4 bases and 3 bases respectively, with 10 bases between them. From germline, CDR1 is LNHDA and CDR2 SQIVND (reference sequence). As DNA, the CDR3 is TGTGCCAGTAGTAAGACAGCCTACTACGAGCAGTACTTC. Its translation: CASSKTAYYEQYF.

The genes are TRBV6-1 and TRBJ1-5; 7 bases are a match to TRBD1. This CDR3 is built from 13 residues. Trimming removed 6 bases from V and 1 base from J; junction bases left unmatched: 0. CDR1 and CDR2 from the germline V gene are MNHNS and SASEGT. The chain's CDR3 is CASRDRSNQPQHF. Written as DNA, the CDR3 is TGTGCCAGCAGGGACAGGAGCAATCAGCCCCAGCATTTT.

This clone appeared a single time. V gene TRBV1 combines with J gene TRBJ2-3; the D segment call TRBD2 is taken from the table without a DNA check. TRBV1 is marked as a pseudogene. This CDR3 is built from 15 residues. CDR3 sequence (DNA): TGCACCAGCAGCCAAGATCGCACTAGCGAAGGTACGCAGTATTTT. As protein: CTSSQDRTSEGTQYF.

This chain joins TRBV5-1 and TRBJ2-1; 10 positions match TRBD2. CDR1 is SGHRS, CDR2 YFSETQ, per germline. The CDR3 runs to 16 residues. Germline trimming cut 3 bases from V and 5 bases from J; bases unmatched to any gene: 8. In DNA, the CDR3 is TGCGCCAGCAGCTACTATAGCGGGGGGAGAGACAATGAGCAGTTCTTC. This gives the protein CASSYYSGGRDNEQFF.

This rearrangement joins TRBV4-1 to TRBJ2-3; D call uncertain. Germline loops: CDR1 MGHRA, CDR2 YSYEKL. CDR3 length: 13 residues. With 1 base removed from V and 6 bases from J, the gap between germline ends came to 8 bases. In DNA, the CDR3 is TGCGCCAGCAGCCAAGCGGTTGAGGATACGCAGTATTTT. Its protein is CASSQAVEDTQYF.

This clone has just one count. This sequence joins TRBV5-8 and TRBJ1-2; D not resolved. The germline CDR1 and CDR2 sequences are SGHTS and YDEGEE. The CDR3 covers 14 residues. The V end lost 0 bases, the J end lost 6 bases, and 12 bases lay between the germline ends. CDR3 sequence (DNA): TGTGCCAGCAGCTTGGCCCCCCGAGTGGATGGCTACACCTTC. It is translated as CASSLAPRVDGYTF.

V is TRBV5-4 and J is TRBJ2-7; tentative D call: TRBD1 (6 bases). CDR3 length: 13 amino acids. V lost 6 bases to trimming and J lost 3 bases, with 13 bases between them. The V gene's germline CDR1 is SGHNT and CDR2 YYREEE (reference sequence). CDR3 in DNA: TGTGCCAGCACCCGGGACACGGGCTACGAGCAGTACTTC. Translating gives CASTRDTGYEQYF.

The sample holds one count of this clone. The chain combines TRBV6-5 with TRBJ2-3, with 8 bases that match TRBD2. CDR3 length: 15 residues. J was trimmed by 0 bases and V by 6 bases; bases with no gene match: 5. Germline V gives CDR1 MNHEY, CDR2 SVGAGI. CDR3 nucleotides: TGTGCCAGCAGCAGCAAGCGGGGGAGCACAGATACGCAGTATTTT. It yields the protein CASSSKRGSTDTQYF.

The chain joins TRBV28 to TRBJ2-1; the match to TRBD2 covers 13 bases. Germline CDR1 reads MDHEN; CDR2 reads SYDVKM. This CDR3 has 23 amino acids. J lost 0 bases, V lost 3 bases, and 20 bases had no gene match. The CDR3 region has the DNA TGTGCCAGCAGTTTCCGACAGGGGGTATGGACTAGCGGGGGCCTCAGCTCCTACAATGAGCAGTTCTTC. It is translated as CASSFRQGVWTSGGLSSYNEQFF.

The chain uses TRBV27 and TRBJ2-7; D gene uncertain. With 5 bases removed from V and 6 bases from J, the gap between germline ends came to 20 bases. The CDR3 spans 15 residues. Germline loops: CDR1 MNHEY, CDR2 SMNVEV (reference sequence). This CDR3 is CASSHSLGPQGEQYF. DNA for the CDR3: TGTGCCAGCAGTCACTCCCTTGGGCCCCAAGGCGAGCAGTACTTC.